This T cell receptor (beta chain) was sequenced during a study of technical replicates of blood from a handful of donors. From germline, CDR1 is SGHDN and CDR2 FVKESK. The CDR3 runs to 16 residues. With 0 bases removed from V and 5 bases from J, the gap between germline ends came to 13 bases. Clones were sequenced by immunoSEQ multiplex PCR, and TCRdb holds only the in-frame ones, with some missing. The data contain around 95,000 clones, approximately 94% of them singletons. The chain is built from TRBV14 and TRBJ1-4, with no clear D. Sequenced sample: T cells isolated from PBMCs. This TCR was sampled from a human donor in good health. Here the CDR3 reads CASSQDSLRANEKLFF. CDR3 nucleotides: TGTGCCAGCAGCCAAGATAGTTTGAGGGCCAATGAAAAACTGTTTTTT.